This TCR beta chain was profiled in a study of blood T cell repertoires in COVID-19 (dated by TCRdb to 2020 to 2022). Context from the whole study: Samples from collaborators originated in the United States, Italy and Spain and spanned both the acute and convalescent phases of COVID-19. The material from the prospective study consisted of cDNA or gDNA derived from T cells, B-cell-depleted T cells, or PBMCs. Deeply sampled blood TCRbeta repertoires from subjects exposed to, actively infected with, or recovered from COVID-19 were included in the dataset. The repertoires were released in a freely available public database meant as a resource for research on the immune response to SARS-CoV-2. The samples were drawn from the first 160 participants of the ongoing ImmuneRACE study and from more than 1,000 subjects provided by 6 global collaborators. The sample metadata nearly always contained a de-identified subject ID, COVID-19 status, age in years and sex. HLA class I and class II types, where available, came from metadata supplied by the sample provider rather than from assay-based typing.

Paper-wide results and their limitations: How much clinical and demographic metadata was included differed by source and by participant, and the metadata was provided uncurated.

Each collaborating institution followed its own protocols to collect whole blood in K2EDTA tubes. Collaborator samples were shipped for TCRbeta analysis as frozen whole blood, isolated PBMCs, or DNA extracted from either sample type. This clone has just a few counts. Its antigen remains unidentified. The sample holds no much larger clone one base away, and base qualities are not on file. TCRbeta CDR3 regions were amplified from genomic DNA using the immunoSEQ Assay, a bias-controlled multiplex PCR. On the authors' methods: The number of nucleated cells in each sample was estimated by amplification of reference gene primers within the assay. To quantify the absolute abundance of each unique TCRbeta CDR3 rearrangement, sequence reads were collapsed and filtered. Productive Simpson clonality was computed per sample as the square root of Simpson's diversity index over productive rearrangements. Imported from immuneACCESS, the table was reduced by TCRdb to in-frame sequences with V and J called. These copies leave out some clones; in studies compared against another copy, an unresolved V gene accounts for under half, and the cause of the remainder is not known. For V, J and clone size, that table is used; D and trimming come from the DNA. For this sample there are roughly 150,000 clones; around 88% appear just once. The ten largest clonotypes hold around 5% of the sample.

Sequences MNHEY (CDR1) and SMNVEV (CDR2) are obtained from the germline V gene (reference sequence). V is reduced by 7 bases and J by 7 bases, leaving a spacing of 16 bases between them. Taken from cysteine to phenylalanine, the CDR3 has 14 residues. The DNA shown is the 42-base CDR3, in frame from base 1. The TCR originated in a human donor in a cohort sampled during active COVID-19. The sequenced sample consisted of peripheral blood. The chain is assembled from TRBV27 and TRBJ2-2, and TRBD2 may be the D gene, going by 5 matching bases. The CDR3 corresponds to CASISEGGHGELFF. The DNA sequence is as follows: TGTGCCAGCATAAGCGAGGGTGGTCACGGGGAGCTGTTTTTT.